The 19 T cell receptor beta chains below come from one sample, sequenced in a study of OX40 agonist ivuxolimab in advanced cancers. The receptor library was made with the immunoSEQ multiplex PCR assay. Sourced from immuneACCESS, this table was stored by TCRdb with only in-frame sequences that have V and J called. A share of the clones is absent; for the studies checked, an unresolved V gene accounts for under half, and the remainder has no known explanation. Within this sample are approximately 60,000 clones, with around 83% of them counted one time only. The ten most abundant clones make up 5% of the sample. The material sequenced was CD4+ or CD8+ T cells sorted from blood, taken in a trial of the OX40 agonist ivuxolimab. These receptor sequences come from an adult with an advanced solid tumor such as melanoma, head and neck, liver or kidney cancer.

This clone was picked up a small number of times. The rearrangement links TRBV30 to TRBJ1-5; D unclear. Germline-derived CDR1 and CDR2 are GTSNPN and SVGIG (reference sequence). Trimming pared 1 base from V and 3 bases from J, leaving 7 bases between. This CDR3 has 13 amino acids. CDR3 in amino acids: CAWSAADNQPQHF. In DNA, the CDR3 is TGTGCCTGGAGTGCGGCTGACAATCAGCCCCAGCATTTT.

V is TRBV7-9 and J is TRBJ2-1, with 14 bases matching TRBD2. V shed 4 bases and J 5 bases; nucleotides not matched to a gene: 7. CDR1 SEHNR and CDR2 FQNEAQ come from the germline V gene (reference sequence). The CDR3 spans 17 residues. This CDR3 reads CASSYKRLAGGDNEQFF. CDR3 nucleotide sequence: TGTGCCAGCAGCTACAAGCGACTAGCGGGGGGGGACAATGAGCAGTTCTTC.

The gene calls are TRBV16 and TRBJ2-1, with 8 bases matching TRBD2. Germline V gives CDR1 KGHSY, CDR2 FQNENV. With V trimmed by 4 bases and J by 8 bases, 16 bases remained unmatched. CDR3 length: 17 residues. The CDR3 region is CASSPRLAPGGWDEQFF. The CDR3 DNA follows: TGTGCCAGCAGCCCCCGACTAGCGCCCGGGGGCTGGGATGAGCAGTTCTTC.

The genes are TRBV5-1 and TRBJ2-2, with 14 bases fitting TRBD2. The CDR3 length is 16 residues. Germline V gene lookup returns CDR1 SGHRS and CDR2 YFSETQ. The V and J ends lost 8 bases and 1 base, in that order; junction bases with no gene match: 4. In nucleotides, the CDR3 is TGCGCCAGGAGACTAGCGGGAGGGTTGAACACCGGGGAGCTGTTTTTT. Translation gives CARRLAGGLNTGELFF.

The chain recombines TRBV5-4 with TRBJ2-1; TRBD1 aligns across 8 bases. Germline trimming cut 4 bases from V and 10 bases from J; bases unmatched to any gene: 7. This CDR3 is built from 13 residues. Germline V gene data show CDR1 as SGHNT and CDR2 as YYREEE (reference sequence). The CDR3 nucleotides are TGTGCCAGCAGCCCCGGACAGGGTGTGGAGCAGTTCTTC. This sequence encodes CASSPGQGVEQFF.

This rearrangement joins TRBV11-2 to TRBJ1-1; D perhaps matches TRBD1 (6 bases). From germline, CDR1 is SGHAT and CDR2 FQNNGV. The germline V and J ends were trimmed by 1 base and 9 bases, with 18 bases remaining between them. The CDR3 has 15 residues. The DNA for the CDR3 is TGTGCCAGCAGCTTAGGATTGCGGGGGGCGTTTAAAGCTTTCTTT. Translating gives CASSLGLRGAFKAFF.

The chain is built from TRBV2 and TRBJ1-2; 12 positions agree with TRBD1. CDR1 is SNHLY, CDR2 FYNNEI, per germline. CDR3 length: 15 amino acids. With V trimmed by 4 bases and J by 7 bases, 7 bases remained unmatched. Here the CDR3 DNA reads TGTGCCAGCAGTGGCCAGGGACAGGGGGCTTCTGGCTACACCTTC. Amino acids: CASSGQGQGASGYTF.

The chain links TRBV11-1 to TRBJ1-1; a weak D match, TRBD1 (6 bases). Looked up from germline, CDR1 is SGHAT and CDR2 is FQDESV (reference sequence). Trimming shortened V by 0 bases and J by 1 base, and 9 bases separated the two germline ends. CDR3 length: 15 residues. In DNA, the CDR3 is TGTGCCAGCAGCTTAGCGTCGACAGGGAACACTGAAGCTTTCTTT. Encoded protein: CASSLASTGNTEAFF.

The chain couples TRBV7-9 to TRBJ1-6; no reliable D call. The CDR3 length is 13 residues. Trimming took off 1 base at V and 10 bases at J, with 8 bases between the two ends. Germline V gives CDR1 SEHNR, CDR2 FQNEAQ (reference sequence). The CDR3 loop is CASSLEPKSPLHF. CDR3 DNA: TGTGCCAGCAGCTTAGAGCCCAAATCACCCCTCCACTTT. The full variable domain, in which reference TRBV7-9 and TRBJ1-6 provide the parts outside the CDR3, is DTGVSQNPRHKITKRGQNVTFRCDPISEHNRLYWYRQTLGQGPEFLTYFQNEAQLEKSRLLSDRFSAERPKGSFSTLEIQRTEQGDSAMYLCASSLEPKSPLHFGNGTRLTVT.

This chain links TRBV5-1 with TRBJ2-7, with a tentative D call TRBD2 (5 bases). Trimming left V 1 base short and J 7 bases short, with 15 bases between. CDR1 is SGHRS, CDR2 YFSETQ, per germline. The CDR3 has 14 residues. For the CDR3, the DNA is TGCGCCAGCAGCTTGTTCCCGGGAATTGGGGAGCAGTACTTC. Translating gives CASSLFPGIGEQYF. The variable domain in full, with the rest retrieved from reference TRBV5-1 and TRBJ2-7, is KAGVTQTPRYLIKTRGQQVTLSCSPISGHRSVSWYQQTPGQGLQFLFEYFSETQRNKGNFPGRFSGRQFSNSRSEMNVSTLELGDSALYLCASSLFPGIGEQYFGPGTRLTVT.

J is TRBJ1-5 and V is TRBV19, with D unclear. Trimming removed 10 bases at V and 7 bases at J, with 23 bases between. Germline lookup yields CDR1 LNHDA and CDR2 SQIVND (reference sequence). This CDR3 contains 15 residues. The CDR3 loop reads CATSYGGKVGQPQHF. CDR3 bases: TGTGCCACCTCTTATGGTGGGAAGGTTGGACAGCCCCAGCATTTT. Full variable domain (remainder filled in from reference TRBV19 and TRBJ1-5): DGGITQSPKYLFRKEGQNVTLSCEQNLNHDAMYWYRQDPGQGLRLIYYSQIVNDFQKGDIAEGYSVSREKKESFPLTVTSAQKNPTAFYLCATSYGGKVGQPQHFGDGTRLSIL.

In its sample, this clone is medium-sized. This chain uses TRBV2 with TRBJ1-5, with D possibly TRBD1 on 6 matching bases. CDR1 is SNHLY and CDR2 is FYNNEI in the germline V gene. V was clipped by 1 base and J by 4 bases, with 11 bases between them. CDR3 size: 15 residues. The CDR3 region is CASSEESTGNQPQHF. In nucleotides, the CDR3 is TGTGCCAGCAGTGAAGAAAGTACAGGGAATCAGCCCCAGCATTTT. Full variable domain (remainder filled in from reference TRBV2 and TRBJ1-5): EPEVTQTPSHQVTQMGQEVILRCVPISNHLYFYWYRQILGQKVEFLVSFYNNEISEKSEIFDDQFSVERPDGSNFTLKIRSTKLEDSAMYFCASSEESTGNQPQHFGDGTRLSIL.

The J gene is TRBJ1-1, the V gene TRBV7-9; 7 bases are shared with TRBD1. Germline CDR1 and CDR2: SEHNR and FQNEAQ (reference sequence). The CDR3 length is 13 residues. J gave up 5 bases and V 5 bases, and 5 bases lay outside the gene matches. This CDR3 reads CASSPGQETEAFF. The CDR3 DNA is TGTGCCAGCAGCCCAGGACAGGAGACTGAAGCTTTCTTT.

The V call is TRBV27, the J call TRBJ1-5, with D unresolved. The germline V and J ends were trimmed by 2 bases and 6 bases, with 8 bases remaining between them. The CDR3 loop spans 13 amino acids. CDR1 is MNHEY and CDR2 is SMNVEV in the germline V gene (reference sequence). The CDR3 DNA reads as TGTGCCAGCAGTTTAGATTGGGTTCAGCCCCAGCATTTT. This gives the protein CASSLDWVQPQHF.

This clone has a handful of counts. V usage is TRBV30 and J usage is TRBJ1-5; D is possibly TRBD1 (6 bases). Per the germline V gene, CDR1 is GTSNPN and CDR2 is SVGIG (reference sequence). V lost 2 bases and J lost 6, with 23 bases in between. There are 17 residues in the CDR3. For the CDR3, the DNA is TGTGCCTGGAGTCCGAGGGACACGGACTTTTCTAGTCAGCCCCAGCATTTT. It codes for CAWSPRDTDFSSQPQHF.

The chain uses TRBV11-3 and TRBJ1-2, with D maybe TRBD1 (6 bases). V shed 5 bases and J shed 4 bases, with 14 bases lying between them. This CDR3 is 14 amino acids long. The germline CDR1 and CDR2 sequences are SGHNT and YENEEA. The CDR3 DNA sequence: TGTGCCAGCAGCCCACGAGGACAGAGCTATGGCTACACCTTC. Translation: CASSPRGQSYGYTF.

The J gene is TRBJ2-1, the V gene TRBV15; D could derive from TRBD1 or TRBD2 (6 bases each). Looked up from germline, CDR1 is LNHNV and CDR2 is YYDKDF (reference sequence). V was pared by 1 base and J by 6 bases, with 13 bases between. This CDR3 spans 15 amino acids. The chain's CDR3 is CATSRADRGPNEQFF. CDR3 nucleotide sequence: TGTGCCACCAGCAGAGCGGACCGGGGGCCCAATGAGCAGTTCTTC.

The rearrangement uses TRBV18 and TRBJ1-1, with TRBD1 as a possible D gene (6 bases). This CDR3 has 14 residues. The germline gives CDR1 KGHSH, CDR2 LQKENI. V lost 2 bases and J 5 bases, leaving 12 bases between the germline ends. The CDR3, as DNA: TGTGCCAGCTCACCATCAGGGGCGGGGACTGAAGCTTTCTTT. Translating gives CASSPSGAGTEAFF. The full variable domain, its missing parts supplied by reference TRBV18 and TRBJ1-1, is NAGVMQNPRHLVRRRGQEARLRCSPMKGHSHVYWYRQLPEEGLKFMVYLQKENIIDESGMPKERFSAEFPKEGPSILRIQQVVRGDSAAYFCASSPSGAGTEAFFGQGTRLTVV.

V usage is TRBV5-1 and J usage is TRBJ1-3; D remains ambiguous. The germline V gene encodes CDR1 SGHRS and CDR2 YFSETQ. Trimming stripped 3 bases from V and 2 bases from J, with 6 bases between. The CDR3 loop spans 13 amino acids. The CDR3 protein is CASSSSPGNTIYF. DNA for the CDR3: TGCGCCAGCAGCTCGAGTCCTGGAAACACCATATATTTT. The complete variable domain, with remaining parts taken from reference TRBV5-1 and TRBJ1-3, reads KAGVTQTPRYLIKTRGQQVTLSCSPISGHRSVSWYQQTPGQGLQFLFEYFSETQRNKGNFPGRFSGRQFSNSRSEMNVSTLELGDSALYLCASSSSPGNTIYFGEGSWLTVV.